Each of the 17 T cell receptor beta chains below was sequenced from the same sample in a study of blood T cells in healthy people across ages. A sample-barcoded 5' primer and a J-beta primer mix were used in a second PCR of roughly 7 to 11 cycles. One entry per CDR3 protein results from TCRdb running MiXCR on the 5' RACE reads. The table lists fewer than 1.5 million distinct CDR3 sequences, roughly 40% of them singletons. The sequenced material came from blood. The source of these receptors is a woman aged 18-29 years in good health.

The genes are TRBV4-1 and TRBJ1-2; TRBD1 is a possible D gene (5 bases). The CDR3 extends over 15 amino acids. Germline-derived CDR1 and CDR2 are MGHRA and YSYEKL. Trimming took off 0 bases at V and 6 bases at J, with 14 bases between the two ends. The CDR3 sequence: CASSQDGGVFDGYTF. The CDR3 DNA sequence: TGCGCCAGCAGCCAAGACGGGGGGGTTTTTGATGGCTACACCTTC.

This rearrangement joins TRBV12-3 or TRBV12-4 to TRBJ2-1, with 11 bases that match TRBD2. V lost 0 bases and J lost 7; bases outside the gene matches: 8. The CDR3 loop spans 17 amino acids. The CDR3 nucleotides are TGTGCCAGCAGTTTAGCCCTAACTAGCGGGGGAGTGAATGAGCAGTTCTTC. This translates into CASSLALTSGGVNEQFF.

This clonotype came up once. The gene calls are TRBV19 and TRBJ1-2; unclear D gene. There are 14 residues in the CDR3. Germline V gives CDR1 LNHDA, CDR2 SQIVND (reference sequence). Trimming took off 3 bases at V and 3 bases at J, with 11 bases between the two ends. In DNA, the CDR3 is TGTGCCAGTAGTATCGTTGAAGAAGACTATGGCTACACCTTC. Translating gives CASSIVEEDYGYTF.

This chain joins TRBV4-1 and TRBJ2-3; unclear D gene. Germline V gives CDR1 MGHRA, CDR2 YSYEKL. The V end was cut by 0 bases, the J end by 2 bases, with 18 bases between. This CDR3 spans 18 amino acids. CDR3: CASSQDPRAARATDTQYF. The CDR3 coding sequence is TGCGCCAGCAGCCAAGATCCCCGGGCAGCCCGAGCCACAGATACGCAGTATTTT.

The chain has TRBV24-1 and TRBJ2-1, with D tentatively TRBD1 (6 bases). The germline gives CDR1 KGHDR, CDR2 SFDVKD. Trimming stripped 7 bases from V and 7 bases from J, with 13 bases between. This CDR3 comprises 13 residues. Written as DNA, the CDR3 is TGTGCCACCAGCCCCTTAGGGGGAAATGAGCAGTTCTTC. It yields the protein CATSPLGGNEQFF.

This clonotype was counted between two and nine times. The chain joins TRBV24-1 to TRBJ2-1; a weak D match, TRBD2 (6 bases). V was clipped by 6 bases and J by 0 bases, with 17 bases between them. CDR3 length: 17 residues. Germline V gene data show CDR1 as KGHDR and CDR2 as SFDVKD. This CDR3 reads CATSSSRLGGSYNEQFF. Written as DNA, the CDR3 is TGTGCCACCAGTTCATCTCGTTTGGGGGGCTCCTACAATGAGCAGTTCTTC.

The CDR3 DNA is TGCAGCGTCACCGCCACGCAGGGGTTCGAGACCCAGTACTTC. Translating it yields CSVTATQGFETQYF. The V and J genes are TRBV29-1 and TRBJ2-4, with D possibly being TRBD1 (6 bases). The last part of the DNA fits TRBJ2-5 better; the J call may be wrong. Germline loops: CDR1 SQVTM, CDR2 ANQGSEA. The CDR3 extends over 14 amino acids.

V is TRBV3-1 and J is TRBJ2-7, with 15 bases aligning to TRBD2. Germline V gene lookup returns CDR1 LGHDT and CDR2 YNNKEL (reference sequence). The junction had 5 bases not matched to a gene; V was cut back by 2 bases and J by 3 bases. The length of the CDR3 is 17 residues. The CDR3 DNA follows: TGTGCCAGCAGCCAAAGTGGGACTAGCGGGAGGTTCTACGAGCAGTACTTC. It is translated as CASSQSGTSGRFYEQYF.

V gene TRBV24-1 combines with J gene TRBJ1-5, with D hard to call. This CDR3 has 14 amino acids. Germline-derived CDR1 and CDR2 are KGHDR and SFDVKD. The V end lost 4 bases, the J end lost 3 bases, and 9 bases lay between the germline ends. Here the CDR3 DNA reads TGTGCCACCAGTGACCAAGGCTTCAATCAGCCCCAGCATTTT. Translated, it gives CATSDQGFNQPQHF.

V and J are TRBV3-1 and TRBJ2-7, with 9 bases aligning to TRBD2. Per germline, CDR1 LGHDT and CDR2 YNNKEL (reference sequence). There are 14 residues in the CDR3. After removal of 4 bases from V and 5 bases from J, the junction contained 6 bases not matched to a gene. The CDR3 reads CASSPSGTSDEQYF. Written as DNA, the CDR3 is TGTGCCAGCAGCCCTAGCGGGACTTCCGACGAGCAGTACTTC.

With respect to this clonotype: An end of the junction differs from the germline gene, which may be a read error. V gene TRBV14 combines with J gene TRBJ2-1; TRBD1 matches at 11 bases. Germline CDR1 is SGHDN and CDR2 is FVKESK. The CDR3 contains 20 residues. CDR3 sequence (DNA): TGTGCCAGCGGCCAAGATCGTGCGGGACTTGGGGGGACAGGGGGTCAAGAGCAGTTCTTC. Amino acids: CASGQDRAGLGGTGGQEQFF.

The J gene is TRBJ2-6, the V gene TRBV11-2; TRBD1 matches 7 bases. The germline V gene has CDR1 SGHAT and CDR2 FQNNGV. The CDR3 is made up of 15 amino acids. The V and J ends lost 8 bases and 2 bases, in that order; junction bases with no gene match: 6. CDR3 nucleotide sequence: TGTGCCAGCGACGTTCAGGGGGCTGGGGCCAACGTCCTGACTTTC. Residues: CASDVQGAGANVLTF.

This clonotype was seen more than once but under ten times. The V gene is TRBV29-1, the J gene TRBJ2-7; TRBD1 is a possible D gene (6 bases). CDR3 length: 13 residues. CDR1 is SQVTM, CDR2 ANQGSEA, per germline. Trimming took off 6 bases at V and 2 bases at J, with 14 bases between the two ends. The CDR3 is CSVRTVYAYEQYF. In DNA form, the CDR3 reads TGCAGCGTAAGGACAGTTTACGCCTACGAGCAGTACTTC.

V and J are TRBV12-3 or TRBV12-4 and TRBJ1-2; TRBD1 matches 9 bases. The CDR3 covers 13 residues. V lost 7 bases, J lost 8 bases, and 8 bases stayed unmatched. CDR3 residues: CASKPGQGSGYTF. In nucleotides, the CDR3 is TGTGCCAGCAAACCGGGACAGGGAAGCGGCTACACCTTC.

This clonotype was observed a few times. CDR3 amino acids: CASSLGMKTQYF. The DNA of the CDR3 is TGTGCCAGCAGCCTTGGGATGAAGACCCAGTACTTC. The V and J genes are TRBV7-9 and TRBJ2-5; D remains unclear. This CDR3 has 12 residues. With 5 bases removed from V and 6 bases from J, the gap between germline ends came to 10 bases. Per the germline V gene, CDR1 is SEHNR and CDR2 is FQNEAQ (reference sequence).

About this clonotype itself: It may be a read error: a sequence one base away is much more abundant. The J gene is TRBJ2-1, the V gene TRBV7-2; D possibly corresponds to TRBD2 (5 bases). V gave up 1 base and J gave up 5 bases, with 15 bases separating them. Germline CDR1 SGHTA, CDR2 FQGNSA. The CDR3 has 16 amino acids. The CDR3 reads CASSLVAGLRDNEQFF. The CDR3 DNA is TGTGCCAGCAGCTTAGTGGCCGGGTTGAGGGACAATGAGCAGTTCTTC.

The rearrangement uses TRBV21-1 and TRBJ1-5; the table's D call of TRBD1 was not tested on the DNA. TRBV21-1 has pseudogene status. The CDR3 has 16 residues. Written as DNA, the CDR3 is TGTGCCAGCAGCAAAGGGCAGGGGCGCGAAGGTCAGCCCCAGCATTTT. Amino acids: CASSKGQGREGQPQHF.